Below are 18 T cell receptor beta chains sequenced from a single sample in a study of blood T cell repertoires in COVID-19. Sequencing was performed with immunoSEQ multiplex PCR; in TCRdb, only in-frame clones are kept and a portion is missing. The sample has 150,000 to 200,000 clones, approximately 79% seen once. Sequencing was done on a sample of peripheral blood. All receptors derive from an elderly woman with acute or convalescent COVID-19.

V usage is TRBV5-1 and J usage is TRBJ2-7; a possible D gene is TRBD2 (5 bases). The CDR3 runs to 15 residues. Germline-derived CDR1 and CDR2 are SGHRS and YFSETQ. Trimming cost V 3 bases and J 0 bases, with 13 bases left between them. The CDR3 DNA follows: TGCGCCAGCAGCTACGGGGATCCCAGCTCCTACGAGCAGTACTTC. It is translated as CASSYGDPSSYEQYF.

V usage is TRBV3-1 (or the pseudogene TRBV3-2) and J usage is TRBJ1-2, with TRBD1 matching 7 bases. The CDR3 covers 14 residues. V trimming: 4 bases; J trimming: 8 bases; junction bases outside the gene matches: 10. CDR1 is LGHDT, CDR2 YNNKEL, per germline (reference sequence). CDR3 DNA sequence: TGTGCCAGCAGCCCGCAGGGACAGAAGGGAGGCTACACCTTC. Translating it yields CASSPQGQKGGYTF.

The chain joins TRBV19 to TRBJ2-7; TRBD2 agrees at 12 bases. CDR1 and CDR2 (germline): LNHDA, SQIVND (reference sequence). This CDR3 has 17 amino acids. J was trimmed by 2 bases and V by 5 bases; bases with no gene match: 10. Written as DNA, the CDR3 is TGTGCCAGTAGTTCCCGATACGGACTAGCGGGGCCCTACGAGCAGTACTTC. This translates into CASSSRYGLAGPYEQYF.

The genes are TRBV6-1 and TRBJ1-1, with a tentative D call TRBD1 (5 bases). The V end was cut by 3 bases, the J end by 2 bases, with 7 bases between. Germline loops: CDR1 MNHNS, CDR2 SASEGT. CDR3 length: 13 residues. The CDR3 nucleotides are TGTGCCAGCAGTGACAGGGAAAACACTGAAGCTTTCTTT. Amino acid sequence: CASSDRENTEAFF.

CDR3 loop: CASSIDLGQDEQFF. The CDR3 DNA is TGTGCCAGTAGTATAGATCTGGGACAGGATGAGCAGTTCTTC. This chain uses TRBV19 with TRBJ2-1; TRBD1 matches 8 bases. From germline, CDR1 is LNHDA and CDR2 SQIVND (reference sequence). V was clipped by 0 bases and J by 8 bases; unmatched bases: 3. The CDR3 totals 14 residues.

The chain joins TRBV27 to TRBJ2-5; D is ambiguous. CDR1 is MNHEY, CDR2 SMNVEV, per germline (reference sequence). CDR3 size: 13 residues. V shed 5 bases and J shed 2 bases, with 9 bases lying between them. This chain's CDR3 is CASSPQVQETQYF. The CDR3 coding sequence is TGTGCCAGCAGTCCGCAGGTTCAAGAGACCCAGTACTTC.

The rearrangement joins TRBV7-2 to TRBJ2-4; 7 bases are shared with TRBD2. After removal of 5 bases from V and 10 bases from J, the junction contained 11 bases not matched to a gene. The CDR3 has 14 amino acids. Germline-derived CDR1 and CDR2 are SGHTA and FQGNSA. This CDR3 reads CASSVGRASTIQYF. As DNA, the CDR3 is TGTGCCAGCAGCGTTGGGAGGGCCTCTACAATTCAGTACTTC.

The chain combines TRBV28 with TRBJ2-7, with 9 bases identical to TRBD2. V lost 5 bases to trimming and J lost 9 bases; unmatched junction nucleotides: 14. The germline gives CDR1 MDHEN, CDR2 SYDVKM. This CDR3 has 15 residues. This CDR3 reads CASSDSGRGLTVQYF. As DNA, the CDR3 is TGTGCCAGCAGTGATAGCGGGAGAGGCTTAACTGTGCAGTACTTC. The variable domain in full, completed from reference TRBV28 and TRBJ2-7, reads DVKVTQSSRYLVKRTGEKVFLECVQDMDHENMFWYRQDPGLGLRLIYFSYDVKMKEKGDIPEGYSVSREKKERFSLILESASTNQTSMYLCASSDSGRGLTVQYFGPGTRLTVT.

This rearrangement joins TRBV11-3 to TRBJ2-2; 7 nucleotides line up with TRBD1. The germline CDR1 and CDR2 sequences are SGHNT and YENEEA. The CDR3 covers 14 residues. With V trimmed by 6 bases and J by 2 bases, 3 bases remained unmatched. The CDR3 spells CASSRDRNTGELFF. In DNA, the CDR3 is TGTGCCAGCAGTCGGGACAGAAACACCGGGGAGCTGTTTTTT.

The chain combines TRBV5-4 with TRBJ1-1; D ambiguous. V lost 4 bases to trimming and J lost 4 bases, with 11 bases between them. The CDR3 is 13 residues long. Looked up from germline, CDR1 is SGHNT and CDR2 is YYREEE (reference sequence). The DNA for the CDR3 is TGTGCCAGCAGCCGGCGAGGCGGCACTGAAGCTTTCTTT. Its protein is CASSRRGGTEAFF. Full variable domain (missing parts from reference TRBV5-4 and TRBJ1-1): ETGVTQSPTHLIKTRGQQVTLRCSSQSGHNTVSWYQQALGQGPQFIFQYYREEENGRGNFPPRFSGLQFPNYSSELNVNALELDDSALYLCASSRRGGTEAFFGQGTRLTVV.

This sequence joins TRBV2 and TRBJ2-2; D unresolved. Germline CDR1 SNHLY, CDR2 FYNNEI. V was shortened by 11 bases and J by 5 bases, with 12 bases between the two germline ends. This CDR3 contains 12 residues. The CDR3 loop reads CAVSRRTGELFF. In DNA form, the CDR3 reads TGTGCCGTGTCCCGGCGGACCGGGGAGCTGTTTTTT.

The chain links TRBV5-8 to TRBJ1-1; TRBD1 matches 10 bases. Germline loops: CDR1 SGHTS, CDR2 YDEGEE. The CDR3 is made up of 15 amino acids. V was pared by 4 bases and J by 4 bases, with 7 bases of the junction left unmatched. CDR3 residues: CASSRRTGGITEAFF. The DNA for the CDR3 is TGTGCCAGCAGCCGAAGGACAGGGGGTATCACTGAAGCTTTCTTT.

Only a few counts were recorded for this clone. V and J are TRBV7-2 and TRBJ2-7; TRBD2 matches at 9 bases. The ends lost 5 bases at V and 4 bases at J; junction bases unmatched: 9. This CDR3 is 15 amino acids long. CDR1 and CDR2 from the germline V gene are SGHTA and FQGNSA. CDR3 loop: CASSRGGGKQYEQYF. CDR3 coding DNA: TGTGCCAGCAGCCGCGGGGGGGGCAAGCAATACGAGCAGTACTTC.

The chain employs TRBV30 and TRBJ1-6; 7 bases fit TRBD1. This CDR3 contains 18 residues. Germline V gene sequence: CDR1 GTSNPN, CDR2 SVGIG (reference sequence). Unmatched junction bases numbered 14, after V lost 0 bases and J lost 6 bases. In nucleotides, the CDR3 is TGTGCCTGGAGTGTTTCGAGGACAGGCTTAATGGGTAATTCACCCCTCCACTTT. It translates to CAWSVSRTGLMGNSPLHF.

This chain joins TRBV13 and TRBJ2-3; possible D gene TRBD1, 6 bases. Germline V gene lookup returns CDR1 PRHDT and CDR2 FYEKMQ (reference sequence). With 0 bases removed from V and 5 bases from J, the gap between germline ends came to 12 bases. This CDR3 region has 15 residues. As DNA, the CDR3 is TGTGCCAGCAGCTTAGGCTGGGCAGGGGAAGATACGCAGTATTTT. Translation gives CASSLGWAGEDTQYF.

This clone was seen only once. The rearrangement joins TRBV5-1 to TRBJ2-5, with 11 bases matching TRBD1. Trimming removed 3 bases from V and 5 bases from J; junction bases left unmatched: 3. In germline, CDR1 is SGHRS, CDR2 YFSETQ. The CDR3 has 14 residues. CDR3 nucleotides: TGCGCCAGCAGCTGGACAGGGGGCGAGGAGACCCAGTACTTC. Its protein is CASSWTGGEETQYF.

The rearrangement links TRBV25-1 to TRBJ1-3; no clear D. Germline values: CDR1 MGHDK, CDR2 SYGVNS. Trimming cost V 4 bases and J 3 bases, with 10 bases left between them. This CDR3 is 14 amino acids long. Here the CDR3 reads CASSASTLGNTIYF. In DNA, the CDR3 is TGTGCCAGCAGTGCGTCAACTCTTGGAAACACCATATATTTT.

Turning to this clone: The sample contains more than one DNA sequence encoding this CDR3. The chain recombines TRBV5-1 with TRBJ1-1; TRBD1 is a possible D gene (6 bases). Between the trimmed V and J ends, which lost 3 bases and 2 bases, there was a span of 11 bases. From germline, CDR1 is SGHRS and CDR2 YFSETQ. The CDR3 has 14 amino acids. CDR3 nucleotides: TGCGCCAGCAGCTCCGGACAGTCAAACACTGAAGCTTTCTTT. Encoded protein: CASSSGQSNTEAFF.